The present T cell receptor (beta chain) was sequenced within a study of naive CD8 T cells in extremely preterm neonates. Some clones are missing from TCRdb's copy, which holds only in-frame ones; the method was immunoSEQ multiplex PCR. The sample holds several thousand clones; approximately 90% are singletons and the top ten take around 0.47%. Germline CDR1 is SNHLY and CDR2 is FYNNEI. V was pared by 4 bases and J by 2 bases, with 17 bases between. The CDR3 contains 17 residues. Elective cesarean births at 37-41 weeks, without labor or membrane rupture, supplied the cord blood. The sample holds sorted live naive CD8+ CD45RA+CCR7+ T cells. This clone occurred once. What it recognizes is unknown. Study results and limitations: Term neonates under 0.5%, young children about 0.027%, adults approximately 0.0099%; preterm neonates shared 2.5% to 3%. The authors flagged variable productive template counts in preterm samples.

The sample comprised naive CD8+ T cells from cord blood. The clonotype was recovered from a newborn in good health. The J gene is TRBJ2-2, the V gene TRBV2; weak D call: TRBD1 (5 bases). This chain's CDR3 is CASSGQHLLTNTGELFF. The CDR3 nucleotides are TGTGCCAGCAGTGGACAGCACCTTCTGACTAACACCGGGGAGCTGTTTTTT.